These T cell receptor beta chains were read from a single sample in a study of shared clonotypes between healthy human individuals. Clones were read by immunoSEQ multiplex PCR, and TCRdb kept only the in-frame ones, dropping some. This table holds millions of clones, over 85% found once. Sequencing was performed on naive CD4+ T cells from PBMCs. Receptors were obtained from a man aged 18 to 30 in good health. Some clones in this sample may be carry-over from other donors' samples. Each CDR3 is given with its conserved first and last residue. Fields, in order: D gene, clone size, J gene, V gene, CDR3 DNA, CDR3 protein. A D gene is named only where the DNA matches it firmly. Not all rows give a size; the values are once, few, many and, for expanded clones, a class.

>-|-|TRBJ1-5|TRBV10-3
TGTGCCATCAGTGATAATGGGCCCCAGCATTTT
CAISDNGPQHF
>-|-|TRBJ2-7|TRBV6-6
TGTGCCAGCAGTTCCATACCGACCGCAAGCTCCTACGAGCAGTACTTC
CASSSIPTASSYEQYF
>TRBD1|-|TRBJ2-1|TRBV4-3
TGCGCCAGCAGCCAAGTAAGGGAAGGGACAGCACAGTTCTTC
CASSQVREGTAQFF
>TRBD2|-|TRBJ2-1|TRBV11-2
TGTGCCAGCAGTTCATTTCGTCGCCGGTCGGGAGGTTTCAATGAGCAGTTCTTC
CASSSFRRRSGGFNEQFF
>TRBD2|-|TRBJ2-3|TRBV6-1
TGTGCCAGCAGTGGACTAGCGGGAGGACTCACAGATACGCAGTATTTT
CASSGLAGGLTDTQYF
>-|-|TRBJ1-5|TRBV7-8
TGTGCCAGCAGCTCAGGACTGGCGGGGCCCCAGCATTTT
CASSSGLAGPQHF
>-|-|TRBJ2-1|TRBV6-4
TGTGCCAGCAGCAACACTTGGTCGGCGGGTACGGACTACAATGAGCAGTTCTTC
CASSNTWSAGTDYNEQFF
>-|-|TRBJ2-7|TRBV5-6
TGTGCCAGCAGCCCCAGGGTAACGGCCTACGAGCAGTACTTC
CASSPRVTAYEQYF
>-|once|TRBJ2-1|TRBV10-1
TGCGCCAGCAGTGAGAGGGGGTCGTACAATGAGCAGTTCTTC
CASSERGSYNEQFF
>-|-|TRBJ2-2|TRBV4-1
TGCGCCAGCAGCCTTTTAGACATCGGGGAGCTGTTTTTT
CASSLLDIGELFF
>TRBD2|-|TRBJ2-1|TRBV6-1
TGTGCCAGCAAACCGGGACTAGCGAAGAATGAGCAGTTCTTC
CASKPGLAKNEQFF
>-|-|TRBJ2-7|TRBV28
TGTGCCAGCAGTCCCGCCCCCCTTTACGAGCAGTACTTC
CASSPAPLYEQYF
>-|-|TRBJ2-7|TRBV7-8
TGTGCCAGCAGCAACCATCTACAGGGAGAGGACGAGCAGTACTTC
CASSNHLQGEDEQYF
>-|-|TRBJ2-7|TRBV30
TGTGCCTGGAGTGTGAAGGGCGAGCAGTACTTC
CAWSVKGEQYF
>-|-|TRBJ2-7|TRBV7-2
TGTGCCAGCAGCCCGGCAATGCTGAGCTCCTACGAGCAGTACTTC
CASSPAMLSSYEQYF
>-|-|TRBJ1-2|TRBV4-3
TGCGCCAGCAGCCAAAAAGGTACAGAGGACTATGGCTACACCTTC
CASSQKGTEDYGYTF
>-|-|TRBJ2-4|TRBV28
TGTGCCAGCAGTTCCCTCATGGGGACAAACATTCAGTACTTC
CASSSLMGTNIQYF
>TRBD2|-|TRBJ2-1|TRBV5-1
TGCGCCAGCAGCTGGCAGACTAGCGGAGATTACAATGAGCAGTTCTTC
CASSWQTSGDYNEQFF
>TRBD2|-|TRBJ2-2|TRBV6-5
TGTGCCAGCCGTGGCGGGGGGGTAAACACCGGGGAGCTGTTTTTT
CASRGGGVNTGELFF
>TRBD1|once|TRBJ1-4|TRBV7-3
TGTGCCAGCAGCTTAACCGGGACAGGGGGTGAAAAACTGTTTTTT
CASSLTGTGGEKLFF
>TRBD2|-|TRBJ2-7|TRBV14
TGTGCCAGCAGCCAAGGGCAGATTCGGGCTAGCGGCCCGAGCTCCTACGAGCAGTACTTC
CASSQGQIRASGPSSYEQYF
>-|-|TRBJ2-3|TRBV9
TGTGCCAGCAGCGCGGGTCCGGGGTACACAGATACGCAGTATTTT
CASSAGPGYTDTQYF
>-|-|TRBJ2-1|TRBV4-1
TGCGCCAGCAGCCTCGGTGCGGGTCTTGGCCCTGGGATCTTC
CASSLGAGLGPGIF
>-|-|TRBJ1-5|TRBV6-5
TGTGCCAGCAGTCCTACTGGGGGTGGGAATCAGCCCCAGCATTTT
CASSPTGGGNQPQHF
>-|-|TRBJ1-2|TRBV28
TGTGCCAGCAGTACGCCAACGGGGGGCTACACCTTC
CASSTPTGGYTF
>-|-|TRBJ2-5|TRBV5-1
TGCGCCAGCAGACCGGGACGGACCCAAGAGACCCAGTACTTC
CASRPGRTQETQYF
>TRBD1|-|TRBJ1-5|TRBV10-3
TGTGCCATCAGTGATTCTAGGACAGGGCGTAATCAGCCCCAGCATTTT
CAISDSRTGRNQPQHF
>-|-|TRBJ2-7|TRBV4-1
TGCGCCAGCAGCCAAGGGGGGGCGGGAGCAGTCTACGAGCAGTACTTC
CASSQGGAGAVYEQYF
>TRBD2|-|TRBJ2-2|TRBV5-1
TGCGCCAGCAGCCTCCGGACTAGCGGGAGATCGAACACCGGGGAGCTGTTTTTT
CASSLRTSGRSNTGELFF
>-|-|TRBJ1-4|TRBV6-5
TGTGCCAGCAGTTACTCGTCGACGAGCTACAATGAAAAACTGTTTTTT
CASSYSSTSYNEKLFF
>-|-|TRBJ1-4|TRBV7-2
TGTGCCAGCAGCTTAGTAGGGTATGAAAAACTGTTTTTT
CASSLVGYEKLFF
>-|-|TRBJ2-3|TRBV7-3
TGTGCCAGCAGCCCGACACTAGACACAGATACGCAGTATTTT
CASSPTLDTDTQYF
>-|-|TRBJ1-1|TRBV27
TGTGCCAGCAGTCGGGCACAGAGCCCCAGGGTCGCTTTCTTT
CASSRAQSPRVAFF
>-|-|TRBJ1-5|TRBV30
TGTGCCTGGAGCGCTCAGGGAAATCAGCCCCAGCATTTT
CAWSAQGNQPQHF
>TRBD2|-|TRBJ2-7|TRBV29-1
TGCAGCGTTGAAGAACTAGCGGGAACCTACGAGCAGTACTTC
CSVEELAGTYEQYF
>-|-|TRBJ1-2|TRBV10-3
TGTGCCATCAGTGAGAGGGGAGATGGCTACACCTTC
CAISERGDGYTF
>-|once|TRBJ2-7|TRBV6-6
TGTGCCAGCAGTTCCTGGTACGAGCAGTACTTC
CASSSWYEQYF
>-|-|TRBJ2-3|TRBV10-2
TGCGCCAGCAGTCGGGGTAGCGGCACAGATACGCAGTATTTT
CASSRGSGTDTQYF
>TRBD2|-|TRBJ2-1|TRBV19
TGTGCCAGTACTAGCGGGAGGGCCCGGGAGCAGTTCTTC
CASTSGRAREQFF
>TRBD1|-|TRBJ2-2|TRBV18
TGTGCCAGCTCACGACAGGGGGGAGCCGGCACCGGGGAGCTGTTTTTT
CASSRQGGAGTGELFF
>TRBD2|-|TRBJ2-7|TRBV4-2
TGTGCCAGCAGCCCCGGACTAGCGGAAAGCTCCTACGAGCAGTACTTC
CASSPGLAESSYEQYF
>-|-|TRBJ2-1|TRBV7-3
TGTGCCAGCAGCTTAAGTCAGGGCGGTCGGTACAATGAGCAGTTCTTC
CASSLSQGGRYNEQFF
>TRBD2|-|TRBJ2-7|TRBV5-1
TGCGCCAGCAGCTTCCTAGCGGGAGGACGCTCCTACGAGCAGTACTTC
CASSFLAGGRSYEQYF
>TRBD1|-|TRBJ2-7|TRBV11-2
TGTGCCAGCAGCAGGAACTCCGGGACAGTATCCTACGAGCAGTACTTC
CASSRNSGTVSYEQYF
>-|-|TRBJ1-5|TRBV7-2
TGTGCCAGCAGCTTAGGAGGGGTCCCCAATCAGCCCCAGCATTTT
CASSLGGVPNQPQHF
>TRBD2|-|TRBJ2-3|TRBV11-3
TGTGCCAGCAGCTTGACTAGCGGGAGACTAGATACGCAGTATTTT
CASSLTSGRLDTQYF
>TRBD1|-|TRBJ1-5|TRBV5-1
TGCGCCAGCAGCTTGGATGAGACAGGGAATCAGCCCCAGCATTTT
CASSLDETGNQPQHF
>-|-|TRBJ1-1|TRBV7-9
TGTGCCAGCAGCTTCGGCGGCTCTGAAGCTTTCTTT
CASSFGGSEAFF
>-|-|TRBJ1-2|TRBV11-1
TGTGCCAGCAGCTTAGACAGGGTCGAATATGGCTACACCTTC
CASSLDRVEYGYTF
>TRBD1|-|TRBJ1-6|TRBV28
TGTGCCAGCAGGGATCGACAGGGGGATAATTCACCCCTCCACTTT
CASRDRQGDNSPLHF
>TRBD1|-|TRBJ1-2|TRBV19
TGTGCCAGTAGTTCCCAAGGGACAGCCCGCGTCTACACCTTC
CASSSQGTARVYTF
>-|-|TRBJ1-3|TRBV9
TGTGCCAGCAGCGTTACATCTTCTACGGGGGCAGGAAACACCATATATTTT
CASSVTSSTGAGNTIYF
>-|-|TRBJ2-1|TRBV5-1
TGCGCCAGCAGCTTGGTGCAGGTGCCGACTTACAATGAGCAGTTCTTC
CASSLVQVPTYNEQFF